The next 14 T cell receptor beta chains were all read from a single sample in a study of blood T cells in healthy people across ages. With a J-beta primer mix and a sample-barcoded 5' primer, a second PCR ran roughly 7 to 11 cycles. MiXCR was run by TCRdb on the 5' RACE reads, yielding one entry per CDR3 protein. The sample has roughly 2 million distinct CDR3 sequences; approximately 50% are singletons. Sequencing was carried out using blood. The source of these receptors is a woman in her 40s in good health.

This clonotype was seen more than once but under ten times. The CDR3 nucleotides are TGTGCCAGCAGCTCTGGAGGGGACGCCACAGATACGCAGTATTTT. Its translation: CASSSGGDATDTQYF. The genes are TRBV7-9 and TRBJ2-3, with TRBD2 as a possible D gene (6 bases). Germline values: CDR1 SEHNR, CDR2 FQNEAQ (reference sequence). V lost 4 bases to trimming and J lost 2 bases, with 13 bases between them. The CDR3 covers 15 residues.

This clonotype came up a few times. This sequence joins TRBV18 and TRBJ2-7; 9 bases align to TRBD1. The CDR3 is 14 amino acids. The germline gives CDR1 KGHSH, CDR2 LQKENI. The J segment lost 4 bases and the V segment lost 5 bases, leaving 6 bases of the junction unmatched. For the CDR3, the DNA is TGTGCCAGCTCAACAGGGGGCGCGGGTTACGAGCAGTACTTC. It encodes CASSTGGAGYEQYF. Supplemented by reference TRBV18 and TRBJ2-7, the full variable domain reads NAGVMQNPRHLVRRRGQEARLRCSPMKGHSHVYWYRQLPEEGLKFMVYLQKENIIDESGMPKERFSAEFPKEGPSILRIQQVVRGDSAAYFCASSTGGAGYEQYFGPGTRLTVT.

The chain couples TRBV4-2 to TRBJ2-3; 9 nucleotides agree with TRBD2. Germline CDR1 LGHNA, CDR2 YNFKEQ. The CDR3 runs 16 residues. Losses at the gene ends were 0 bases for V and 2 bases for J; bases not matched to a gene: 3. The CDR3 DNA sequence: TGTGCCAGCAGCCAAGAGGCTAGCGGGGACACAGATACGCAGTATTTT. Amino acid sequence: CASSQEASGDTDTQYF.

The rearrangement joins TRBV7-9 to TRBJ2-3; 12 positions agree with TRBD2. V gave up 5 bases and J gave up 2 bases; unmatched junction bases: 5. Per the germline V gene, CDR1 is SEHNR and CDR2 is FQNEAQ (reference sequence). This CDR3 has 16 amino acids. CDR3 bases: TGTGCCAGCAGCACCGGGACTAGCGGGCCCACAGATACGCAGTATTTT. As protein: CASSTGTSGPTDTQYF.

J is TRBJ2-7 and V is TRBV5-6, with D perhaps matching TRBD1 (5 bases). With 6 bases removed from V and 1 base from J, the gap between germline ends came to 8 bases. This CDR3 is built from 12 residues. Germline V gives CDR1 SGHDT, CDR2 YYEEEE. The CDR3 protein is CASNRQSYEQYF. Written as DNA, the CDR3 is TGTGCCAGCAATAGACAGTCCTACGAGCAGTACTTC. Supplemented by reference TRBV5-6 and TRBJ2-7, the full variable domain reads DAGVTQSPTHLIKTRGQQVTLRCSPKSGHDTVSWYQQALGQGPQFIFQYYEEEERQRGNFPDRFSGHQFPNYSSELNVNALLLGDSALYLCASNRQSYEQYFGPGTRLTVT.

V is TRBV3-1 and J is TRBJ1-5, with no clear D. The CDR3 length is 14 residues. Germline loops: CDR1 LGHDT, CDR2 YNNKEL (reference sequence). Between the trimmed V and J ends, which lost 1 base and 5 bases, there was a span of 9 bases. CDR3 nucleotide sequence: TGTGCCAGCAGCCAAGGGGAGCAGGATCAGCCCCAGCATTTT. Protein: CASSQGEQDQPQHF. Filled out from reference TRBV3-1 and TRBJ1-5, the complete variable domain reads DTAVSQTPKYLVTQMGNDKSIKCEQNLGHDTMYWYKQDSKKFLKIMFSYNNKELIINETVPNRFSPKSPDKAHLNLHINSLELGDSAVYFCASSQGEQDQPQHFGDGTRLSIL.

The chain is built from TRBV11-2 and TRBJ2-7, with D hard to call. In germline, CDR1 is SGHAT, CDR2 FQNNGV. This CDR3 is built from 13 residues. V shed 2 bases and J shed 2 bases, with 7 bases lying between them. CDR3 sequence: CASSLTRAYEQYF. The CDR3 DNA reads TGTGCCAGCAGCTTAACACGGGCCTACGAGCAGTACTTC.

This clonotype was recorded a few times. The chain couples TRBV2 to TRBJ2-5, with 9 bases fitting TRBD1. The junction had 5 bases not matched to a gene; V was cut back by 8 bases and J by 4 bases. The CDR3 length is 13 residues. Germline V gene sequence: CDR1 SNHLY, CDR2 FYNNEI. CDR3 DNA sequence: TGTGCCAGCTCCGGGACAGGGCTAGAGACCCAGTACTTC. This codes for CASSGTGLETQYF.

In its sample, this clonotype was seen a few times. The chain combines TRBV28 with TRBJ2-3, with D possibly being TRBD1 or TRBD2 (5 bases each). V was trimmed by 6 bases and J by 0 bases, leaving 13 bases between them. The length of the CDR3 is 15 residues. In germline, CDR1 is MDHEN, CDR2 SYDVKM. The CDR3 DNA reads as TGTGCCAGCAGATCGGGACCTCATAGCACAGATACGCAGTATTTT. Protein product: CASRSGPHSTDTQYF.

This clonotype was found once. The J gene is TRBJ1-1, the V gene TRBV6-1; D uncertain. V lost 7 bases and J 0 bases, leaving 6 bases between the germline ends. The germline V gene encodes CDR1 MNHNS and CDR2 SASEGT. This CDR3 has 12 residues. The CDR3 nucleotides read TGTGCCAGCATCCGCCTGAACACTGAAGCTTTCTTT. Translating gives CASIRLNTEAFF.

This clonotype turned up a few times. The gene calls are TRBV3-1 and TRBJ2-1; a weak D match, TRBD2 (5 bases). The CDR3 is 15 amino acids. Trimming took 0 bases from V and 8 from J, leaving 14 bases between them. Germline CDR1 LGHDT, CDR2 YNNKEL (reference sequence). The CDR3 here is CASSQDALGADEQFF. CDR3 nucleotides: TGTGCCAGCAGCCAAGACGCACTGGGAGCTGATGAGCAGTTCTTC.

This clonotype was detected many times. The chain couples TRBV29-1 to TRBJ2-3; D may be TRBD1 (6 bases). The CDR3 has 13 residues. Germline CDR1 SQVTM, CDR2 ANQGSEA. The V and J ends lost 7 bases and 0 bases respectively, with 11 bases between them. CDR3 DNA: TGCAGCGCGGACAGTCCTAGCACAGATACGCAGTATTTT. Its translation: CSADSPSTDTQYF.

This clonotype was seen a few times. V usage is TRBV6-6 and J usage is TRBJ1-2; D not certain. This CDR3 spans 12 amino acids. Germline V gene data show CDR1 as MNHNY and CDR2 as SVGAGI (reference sequence). V gave up 0 bases and J gave up 6 bases, with 5 bases separating them. CDR3 DNA: TGTGCCAGCAGTTACTCTATACATGGCTACACCTTC. Translation: CASSYSIHGYTF.

This clonotype has more than one count but fewer than ten. The V gene is TRBV6-5, the J gene TRBJ2-1, with D tentatively TRBD1 (5 bases). The V end lost 0 bases, the J end lost 7 bases, and 19 bases lay between the germline ends. CDR1 and CDR2 (germline): MNHEY, SVGAGI. This CDR3 is built from 17 residues. CDR3 in DNA: TGTGCCAGCAGTTACTCTCCTGGGGCTTCGGTCATGAATGAGCAGTTCTTC. It is translated as CASSYSPGASVMNEQFF.